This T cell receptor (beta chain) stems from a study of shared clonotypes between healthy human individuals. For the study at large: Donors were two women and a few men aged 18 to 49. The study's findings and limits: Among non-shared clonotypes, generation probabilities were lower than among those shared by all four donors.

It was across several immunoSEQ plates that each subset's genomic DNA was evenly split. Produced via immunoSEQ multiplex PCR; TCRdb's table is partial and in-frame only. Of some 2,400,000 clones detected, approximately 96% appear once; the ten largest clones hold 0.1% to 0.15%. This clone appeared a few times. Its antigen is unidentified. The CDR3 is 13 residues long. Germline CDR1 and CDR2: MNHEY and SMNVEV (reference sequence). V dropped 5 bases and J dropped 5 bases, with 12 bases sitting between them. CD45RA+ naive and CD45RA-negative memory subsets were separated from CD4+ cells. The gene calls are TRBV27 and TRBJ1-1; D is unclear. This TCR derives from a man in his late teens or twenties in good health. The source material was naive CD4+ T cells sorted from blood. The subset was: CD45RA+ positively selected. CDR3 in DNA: TGTGCCAGCAGTCCCTGGGGTAGGACTGAAGCTTTCTTT. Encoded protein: CASSPWGRTEAFF.